The TCR beta chain described here comes from a study of blood T cell repertoires in COVID-19. About the study: The analysed material was cDNA or gDNA that came from T cells, B-cell-depleted T cells, or PBMCs.

The protocol was immunoSEQ multiplex PCR, while the TCRdb copy is restricted to in-frame clones and leaves out a portion. This sample yields 75,000 to 90,000 clones, of which about 80% are seen a single time; roughly 4.8% belongs to the top ten. This clone was counted a single time. CDR1 and CDR2 from the germline V gene are SGDLS and YYNGEE. J was trimmed by 3 bases and V by 3 bases; bases with no gene match: 8. The CDR3 spans 15 residues. The chain joins TRBV9 to TRBJ2-5, with TRBD2 matching 7 bases. The sequenced sample consisted of peripheral blood. The receptor comes from an older woman with acute or convalescent COVID-19. The CDR3, as DNA: TGTGCCAGCAGCGATCGGACTAGACAGAAAGAGACCCAGTACTTC. It yields the protein CASSDRTRQKETQYF.